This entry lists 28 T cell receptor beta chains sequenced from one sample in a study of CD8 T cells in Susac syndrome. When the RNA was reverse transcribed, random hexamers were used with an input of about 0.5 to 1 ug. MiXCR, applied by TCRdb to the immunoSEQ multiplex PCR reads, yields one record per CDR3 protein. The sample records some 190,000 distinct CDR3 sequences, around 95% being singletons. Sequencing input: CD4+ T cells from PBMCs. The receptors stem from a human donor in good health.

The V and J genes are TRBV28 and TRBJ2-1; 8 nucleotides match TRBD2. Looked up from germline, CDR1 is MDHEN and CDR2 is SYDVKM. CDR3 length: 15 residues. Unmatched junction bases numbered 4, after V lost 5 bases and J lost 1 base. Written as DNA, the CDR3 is TGTGCCAGCAGTGAGGCTAGCGGGTCCTACAATGAGCAGTTCTTC. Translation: CASSEASGSYNEQFF.

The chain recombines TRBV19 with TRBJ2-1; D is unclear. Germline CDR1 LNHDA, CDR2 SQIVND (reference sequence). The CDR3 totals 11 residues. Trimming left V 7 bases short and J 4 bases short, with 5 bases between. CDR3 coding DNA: TGTGCCAGTATGATGTACAATGAGCAGTTCTTC. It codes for CASMMYNEQFF.

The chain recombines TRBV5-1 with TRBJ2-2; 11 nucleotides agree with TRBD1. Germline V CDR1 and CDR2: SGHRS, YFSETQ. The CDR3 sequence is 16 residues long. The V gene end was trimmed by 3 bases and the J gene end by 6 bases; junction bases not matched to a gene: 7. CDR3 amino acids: CASSSTRTGGSGELFF. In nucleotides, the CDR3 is TGCGCCAGCAGCTCCACCCGGACAGGGGGCTCCGGGGAGCTGTTTTTT.

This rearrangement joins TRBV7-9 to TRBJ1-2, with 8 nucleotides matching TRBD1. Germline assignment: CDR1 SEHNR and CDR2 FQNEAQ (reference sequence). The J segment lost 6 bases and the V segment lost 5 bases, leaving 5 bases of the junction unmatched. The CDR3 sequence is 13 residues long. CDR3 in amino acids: CASSNDRGDGYTF. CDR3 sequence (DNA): TGTGCCAGCAGCAATGACAGGGGTGATGGCTACACCTTC. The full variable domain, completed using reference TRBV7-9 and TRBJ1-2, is DTGVSQNPRHKITKRGQNVTFRCDPISEHNRLYWYRQTLGQGPEFLTYFQNEAQLEKSRLLSDRFSAERPKGSFSTLEIQRTEQGDSAMYLCASSNDRGDGYTFGSGTRLTVV.

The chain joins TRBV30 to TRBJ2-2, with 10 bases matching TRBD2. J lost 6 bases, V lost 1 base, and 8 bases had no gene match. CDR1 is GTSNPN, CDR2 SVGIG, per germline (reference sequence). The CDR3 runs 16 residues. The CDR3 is CAWSDEIAGGSGELFF. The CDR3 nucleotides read TGTGCCTGGAGTGACGAAATAGCGGGAGGATCCGGGGAGCTGTTTTTT.

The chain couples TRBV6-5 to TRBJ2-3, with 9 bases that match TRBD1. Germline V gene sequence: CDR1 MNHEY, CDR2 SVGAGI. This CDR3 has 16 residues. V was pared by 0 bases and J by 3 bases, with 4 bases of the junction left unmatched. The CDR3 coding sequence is TGTGCCAGCAGTTACTCGAGGACAGGGGCGACAGATACGCAGTATTTT. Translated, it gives CASSYSRTGATDTQYF.

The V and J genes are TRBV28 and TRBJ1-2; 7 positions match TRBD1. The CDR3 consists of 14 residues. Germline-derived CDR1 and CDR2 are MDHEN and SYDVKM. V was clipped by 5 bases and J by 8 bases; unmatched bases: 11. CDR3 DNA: TGTGCCAGCAGTGGACAAGACAGGGCGAGGGGCTACACCTTC. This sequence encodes CASSGQDRARGYTF.

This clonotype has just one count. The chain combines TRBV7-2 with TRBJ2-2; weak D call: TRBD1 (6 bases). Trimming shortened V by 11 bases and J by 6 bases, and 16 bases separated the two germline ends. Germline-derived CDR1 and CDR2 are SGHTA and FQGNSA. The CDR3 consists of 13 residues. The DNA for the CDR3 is TGTGCCCAGGGGCAGGCAATCCCCGGGGAGCTGTTTTTT. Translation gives CAQGQAIPGELFF.

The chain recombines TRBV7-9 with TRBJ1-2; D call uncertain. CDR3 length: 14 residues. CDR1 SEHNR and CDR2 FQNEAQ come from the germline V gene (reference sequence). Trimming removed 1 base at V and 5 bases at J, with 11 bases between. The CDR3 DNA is TGTGCCAGCAGCTTAGGGGAATTACAGTATGGCTACACCTTC. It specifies CASSLGELQYGYTF.

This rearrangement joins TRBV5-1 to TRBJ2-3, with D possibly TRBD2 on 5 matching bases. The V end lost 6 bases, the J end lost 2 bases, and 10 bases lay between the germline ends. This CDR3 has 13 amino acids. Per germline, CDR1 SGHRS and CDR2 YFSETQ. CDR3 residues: CASKVGNTDTQYF. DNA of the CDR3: TGCGCCAGCAAAGTCGGGAACACAGATACGCAGTATTTT.

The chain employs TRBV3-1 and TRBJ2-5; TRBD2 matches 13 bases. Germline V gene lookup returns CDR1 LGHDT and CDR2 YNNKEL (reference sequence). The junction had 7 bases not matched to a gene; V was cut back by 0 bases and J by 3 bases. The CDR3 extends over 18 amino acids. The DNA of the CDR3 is TGTGCCAGCAGCCAAGATCGGGGTGGACTAGCGGGAGAAGAGACCCAGTACTTC. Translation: CASSQDRGGLAGEETQYF.

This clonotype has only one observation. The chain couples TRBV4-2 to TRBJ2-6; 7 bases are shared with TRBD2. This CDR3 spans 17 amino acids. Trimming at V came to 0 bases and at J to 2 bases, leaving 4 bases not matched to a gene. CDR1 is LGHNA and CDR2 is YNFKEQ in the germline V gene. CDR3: CASSQDGGEPGANVLTF. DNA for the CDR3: TGTGCCAGCAGCCAAGATGGGGGGGAGCCTGGGGCCAACGTCCTGACTTTC.

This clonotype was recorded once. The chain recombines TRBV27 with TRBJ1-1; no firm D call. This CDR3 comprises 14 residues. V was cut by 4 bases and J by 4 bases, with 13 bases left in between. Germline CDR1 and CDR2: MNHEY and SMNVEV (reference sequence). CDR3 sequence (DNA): TGTGCCAGCAGTTCTGTACCGGGAGGCACTGAAGCTTTCTTT. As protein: CASSSVPGGTEAFF.

The CDR3 spells CASRKGAEDYGYTF. The CDR3 DNA reads TGTGCCAGCAGAAAGGGGGCGGAGGACTATGGCTACACCTTC. The chain couples TRBV9 to TRBJ1-2, with 7 bases fitting TRBD1. This CDR3 comprises 14 residues. Germline loops: CDR1 SGDLS, CDR2 YYNGEE. J gave up 3 bases and V 5 bases, and 7 bases lay outside the gene matches.

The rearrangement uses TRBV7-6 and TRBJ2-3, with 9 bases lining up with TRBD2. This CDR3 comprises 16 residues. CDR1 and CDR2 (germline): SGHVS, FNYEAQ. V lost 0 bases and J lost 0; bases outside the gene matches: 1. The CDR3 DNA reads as TGTGCCAGCAGCTTAGCCCTAGCGGGGAGCACAGATACGCAGTATTTT. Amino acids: CASSLALAGSTDTQYF.

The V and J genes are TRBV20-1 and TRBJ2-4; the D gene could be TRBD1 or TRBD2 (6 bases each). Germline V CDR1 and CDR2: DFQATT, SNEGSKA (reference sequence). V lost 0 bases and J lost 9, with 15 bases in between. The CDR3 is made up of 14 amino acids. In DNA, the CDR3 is TGCAGTGCTAGAGATGAAGGGGGGTCGGGCATTCAGTACTTC. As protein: CSARDEGGSGIQYF.

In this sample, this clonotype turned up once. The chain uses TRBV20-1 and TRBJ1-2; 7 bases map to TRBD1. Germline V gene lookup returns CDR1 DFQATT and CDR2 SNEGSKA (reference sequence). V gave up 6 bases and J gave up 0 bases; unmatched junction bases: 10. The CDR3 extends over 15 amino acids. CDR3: CSASDRRKSNYGYTF. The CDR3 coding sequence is TGCAGTGCCTCGGACAGGAGGAAGTCTAACTATGGCTACACCTTC.

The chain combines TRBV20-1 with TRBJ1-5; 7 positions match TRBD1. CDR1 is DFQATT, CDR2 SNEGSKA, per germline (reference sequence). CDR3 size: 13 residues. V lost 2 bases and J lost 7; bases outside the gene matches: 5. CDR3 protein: CSARPTGQQPQHF. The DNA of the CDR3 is TGCAGTGCTAGACCGACAGGGCAACAGCCCCAGCATTTT.

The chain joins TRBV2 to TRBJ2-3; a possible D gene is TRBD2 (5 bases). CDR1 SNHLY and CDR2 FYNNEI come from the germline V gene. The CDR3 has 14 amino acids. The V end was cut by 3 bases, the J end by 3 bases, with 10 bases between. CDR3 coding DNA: TGTGCCAGCAGTGACCTAGCTTGGACAGATACGCAGTATTTT. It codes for CASSDLAWTDTQYF.

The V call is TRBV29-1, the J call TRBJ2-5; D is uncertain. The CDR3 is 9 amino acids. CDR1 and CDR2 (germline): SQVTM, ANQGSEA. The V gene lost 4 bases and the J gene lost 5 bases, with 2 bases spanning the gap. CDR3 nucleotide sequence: TGCAGCGTTGGGGAGACCCAGTACTTC. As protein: CSVGETQYF.

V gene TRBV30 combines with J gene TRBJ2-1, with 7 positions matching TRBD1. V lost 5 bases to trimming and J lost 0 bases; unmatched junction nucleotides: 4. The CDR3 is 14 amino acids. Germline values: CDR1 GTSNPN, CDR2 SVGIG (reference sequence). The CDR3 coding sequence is TGTGCCTGGGGCAGGGGGTTCTCCTACAATGAGCAGTTCTTC. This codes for CAWGRGFSYNEQFF.

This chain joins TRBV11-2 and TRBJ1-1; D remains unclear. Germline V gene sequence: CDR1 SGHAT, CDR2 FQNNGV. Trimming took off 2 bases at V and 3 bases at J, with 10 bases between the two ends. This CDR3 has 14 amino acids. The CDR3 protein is CASSLSPDDTEAFF. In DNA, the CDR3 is TGTGCCAGCAGCTTAAGTCCCGACGACACTGAAGCTTTCTTT.

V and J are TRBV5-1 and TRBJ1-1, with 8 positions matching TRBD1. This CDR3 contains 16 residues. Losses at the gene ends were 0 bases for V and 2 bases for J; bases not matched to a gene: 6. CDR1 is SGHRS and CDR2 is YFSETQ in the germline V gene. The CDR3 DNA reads TGCGCCAGCAGCTTGGCCGGGACAGGCCTCAACACTGAAGCTTTCTTT. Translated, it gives CASSLAGTGLNTEAFF.

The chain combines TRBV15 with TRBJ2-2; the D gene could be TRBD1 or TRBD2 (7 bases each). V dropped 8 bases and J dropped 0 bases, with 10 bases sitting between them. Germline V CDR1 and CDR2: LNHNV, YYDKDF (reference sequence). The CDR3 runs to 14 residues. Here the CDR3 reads CATQGGTNTGELFF. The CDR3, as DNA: TGTGCCACCCAGGGGGGGACGAACACCGGGGAGCTGTTTTTT.

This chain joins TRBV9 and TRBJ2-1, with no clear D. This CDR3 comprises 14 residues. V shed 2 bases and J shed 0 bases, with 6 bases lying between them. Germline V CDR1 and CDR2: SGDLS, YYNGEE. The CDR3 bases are TGTGCCAGCAGCGTCTCCGGCTCCTACAATGAGCAGTTCTTC. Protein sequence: CASSVSGSYNEQFF.

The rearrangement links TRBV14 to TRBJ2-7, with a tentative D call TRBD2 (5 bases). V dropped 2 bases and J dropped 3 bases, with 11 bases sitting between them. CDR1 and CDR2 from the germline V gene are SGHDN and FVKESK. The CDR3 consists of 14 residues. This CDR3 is CASSQFLAFYEQYF. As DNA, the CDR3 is TGTGCCAGCAGCCAATTCCTAGCATTCTACGAGCAGTACTTC.

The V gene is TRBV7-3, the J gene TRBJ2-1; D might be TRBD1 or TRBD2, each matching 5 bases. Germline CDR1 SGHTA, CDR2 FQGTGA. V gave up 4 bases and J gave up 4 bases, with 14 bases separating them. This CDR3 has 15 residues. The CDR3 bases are TGTGCCAGCAGCTCCATGGGGGAAGGTTACAATGAGCAGTTCTTC. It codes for CASSSMGEGYNEQFF. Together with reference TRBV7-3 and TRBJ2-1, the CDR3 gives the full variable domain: GAGVSQTPSNKVTEKGKYVELRCDPISGHTALYWYRQSLGQGPEFLIYFQGTGAADDSGLPNDRFFAVRPEGSVSTLKIQRTERGDSAVYLCASSSMGEGYNEQFFGPGTRLTVL.

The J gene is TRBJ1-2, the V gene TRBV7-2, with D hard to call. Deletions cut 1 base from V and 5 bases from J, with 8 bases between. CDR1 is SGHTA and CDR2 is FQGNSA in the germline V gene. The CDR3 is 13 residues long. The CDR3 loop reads CASSLDWDYGYTF. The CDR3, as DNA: TGTGCCAGCAGCTTAGATTGGGATTATGGCTACACCTTC.